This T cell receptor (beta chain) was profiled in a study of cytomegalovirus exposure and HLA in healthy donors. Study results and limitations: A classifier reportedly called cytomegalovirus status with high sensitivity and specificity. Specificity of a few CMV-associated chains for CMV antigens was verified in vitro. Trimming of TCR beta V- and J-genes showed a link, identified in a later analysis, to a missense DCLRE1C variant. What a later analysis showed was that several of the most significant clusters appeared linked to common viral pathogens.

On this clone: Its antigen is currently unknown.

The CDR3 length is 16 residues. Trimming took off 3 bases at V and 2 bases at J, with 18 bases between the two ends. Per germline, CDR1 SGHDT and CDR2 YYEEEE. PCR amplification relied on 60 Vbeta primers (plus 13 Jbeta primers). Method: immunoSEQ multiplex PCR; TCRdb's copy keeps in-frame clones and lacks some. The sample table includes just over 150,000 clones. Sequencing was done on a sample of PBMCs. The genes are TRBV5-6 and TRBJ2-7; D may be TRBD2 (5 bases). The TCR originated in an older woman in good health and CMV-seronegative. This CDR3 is CASSSERGWFTYEQYF. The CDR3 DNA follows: TGTGCCAGCAGCTCGGAACGGGGATGGTTCACCTACGAGCAGTACTTC.